Shown below are 12 T cell receptor beta chains from a single sample sequenced in a study of blood T cell repertoires in COVID-19. The repertoire was sequenced with immunoSEQ multiplex PCR; TCRdb's copy has only in-frame clones and lacks some. The sample lists approximately 34,000 clones, roughly 80% occurring once. Sequencing was performed on peripheral blood. The source is a man aged 70 or older with COVID-19, enrolled during active disease.

Here the CDR3 reads CASSPQLGQISYEQYF. CDR3 nucleotides: TGTGCCAGCTCACCACAGCTGGGACAGATCTCCTACGAGCAGTACTTC. The chain couples TRBV18 to TRBJ2-7; 7 bases agree with TRBD1. After removal of 1 base from V and 0 bases from J, the junction contained 6 bases not matched to a gene. This CDR3 spans 16 amino acids. CDR1 is KGHSH, CDR2 LQKENI, per germline.

A single count supports this clone. The chain uses TRBV28 and TRBJ1-1; 8 bases are a match to TRBD1. Per the germline V gene, CDR1 is MDHEN and CDR2 is SYDVKM. V trimming: 6 bases; J trimming: 7 bases; junction bases outside the gene matches: 10. The CDR3 has 14 residues. Here the CDR3 DNA reads TGTGCCAGCAGCAATAGTCAGGGGGCGAGTGAAGCTTTCTTT. The encoded protein is CASSNSQGASEAFF.

This clone turned up a few times. This sequence joins TRBV5-6 and TRBJ2-7; 7 bases fit TRBD1. Germline-derived CDR1 and CDR2 are SGHDT and YYEEEE. Unmatched junction bases numbered 7, after V lost 2 bases and J lost 2 bases. CDR3 length equals 15 residues. For the CDR3, the DNA is TGTGCCAGCAGCTTCTTCGGGACAGTTGCCTACGAGCAGTACTTC. Protein: CASSFFGTVAYEQYF.

The chain combines TRBV4-2 with TRBJ1-2; D is uncertain. CDR3 length equals 12 residues. Trimming removed 0 bases at V and 9 bases at J, with 8 bases between. The germline V gene encodes CDR1 LGHNA and CDR2 YNFKEQ. The CDR3 sequence: CASSQEGGRYTF. The DNA of the CDR3 is TGTGCCAGCAGCCAAGAAGGTGGGCGCTACACCTTC.

This clone qualifies as medium-sized. The gene calls are TRBV7-3 and TRBJ1-2; D is unresolved. V was pared by 1 base and J by 6 bases, with 9 bases between. Germline lookup yields CDR1 SGHTA and CDR2 FQGTGA. This CDR3 spans 13 amino acids. DNA of the CDR3: TGTGCCAGCAGCTTAAACTCGGCGGATGGCTACACCTTC. Residues: CASSLNSADGYTF.

The chain carries TRBV19 and TRBJ2-6; 7 nucleotides agree with TRBD1. The CDR3 contains 19 residues. After removal of 4 bases from V and 2 bases from J, the junction contained 14 bases not matched to a gene. Per the germline V gene, CDR1 is LNHDA and CDR2 is SQIVND (reference sequence). The CDR3 spells CASSRGRGSMRTGANVLTF. CDR3 in DNA: TGTGCCAGTAGTAGGGGCAGGGGGTCGATGAGAACTGGGGCCAACGTCCTGACTTTC.

This clone occurred a few times. CDR3 DNA sequence: TGCGCCAGCAGCTTGGTGTGGGGGCTTGACACTGAAGCTTTCTTT. Encoded protein: CASSLVWGLDTEAFF. The chain couples TRBV5-1 to TRBJ1-1; possibly TRBD1 for D (6 bases). CDR1 SGHRS and CDR2 YFSETQ come from the germline V gene. The CDR3 extends over 15 amino acids. V lost 0 bases, J lost 3 bases, and 12 bases lay in between.

The chain couples TRBV5-4 to TRBJ1-1; tentative D call: TRBD1 (6 bases). V was shortened by 6 bases and J by 3 bases, with 24 bases between the two germline ends. The length of the CDR3 is 17 residues. Looked up from germline, CDR1 is SGHNT and CDR2 is YYREEE (reference sequence). DNA for the CDR3: TGTGCCAGCAACAAAAATTCCCAGGGGTGGGGGCACACTGAAGCTTTCTTT. This sequence encodes CASNKNSQGWGHTEAFF. Together with reference TRBV5-4 and TRBJ1-1, the CDR3 gives the full variable domain: ETGVTQSPTHLIKTRGQQVTLRCSSQSGHNTVSWYQQALGQGPQFIFQYYREEENGRGNFPPRFSGLQFPNYSSELNVNALELDDSALYLCASNKNSQGWGHTEAFFGQGTRLTVV.

This sequence joins TRBV4-3 and TRBJ1-2; possibly TRBD1 for D (5 bases). The CDR3 is 15 amino acids. Germline CDR1 reads LGHNA; CDR2 reads YSLEER. V was pared by 0 bases and J by 4 bases, with 12 bases between. The CDR3 region has the DNA TGCGCCAGCAGCCAAGATCCCCAGGGCTTCTATGGCTACACCTTC. This translates into CASSQDPQGFYGYTF.

The gene calls are TRBV9 and TRBJ2-3; 9 bases line up with TRBD1. V shed 1 base, J shed 5 bases, and the junction held 5 bases outside the gene matches. Germline V gives CDR1 SGDLS, CDR2 YYNGEE. The CDR3 has 15 residues. CDR3 residues: CASSVKGTGIDTQYF. In nucleotides, the CDR3 is TGTGCCAGCAGCGTAAAGGGGACAGGGATAGATACGCAGTATTTT.

This sequence joins TRBV5-4 and TRBJ2-7; D gene ambiguous. The germline V gene encodes CDR1 SGHNT and CDR2 YYREEE (reference sequence). The CDR3 is 12 residues long. Trimming took 0 bases from V and 6 from J, leaving 7 bases between them. The CDR3 DNA follows: TGTGCCAGCAGCTTGGGCGGCGCCGAGCAGTACTTC. Translation: CASSLGGAEQYF.

This clone was observed a few times. The V gene is TRBV7-9, the J gene TRBJ2-7, with a possible D match to TRBD1 (5 bases). The CDR3 is made up of 13 amino acids. The germline V gene encodes CDR1 SEHNR and CDR2 FQNEAQ (reference sequence). The V and J ends lost 1 base and 3 bases respectively, with 7 bases between them. CDR3 protein: CASSLGTGYEQYF. The CDR3 nucleotides read TGTGCCAGCAGCTTAGGCACAGGCTACGAGCAGTACTTC. Full variable domain (rest looked up from reference TRBV7-9 and TRBJ2-7): DTGVSQNPRHKITKRGQNVTFRCDPISEHNRLYWYRQTLGQGPEFLTYFQNEAQLEKSRLLSDRFSAERPKGSFSTLEIQRTEQGDSAMYLCASSLGTGYEQYFGPGTRLTVT.